The present TCR beta chain was sequenced within a study of OX40 agonist ivuxolimab in advanced cancers. Study-level background: Ivuxolimab was a fully human IgG2 agonistic monoclonal antibody targeting the costimulatory receptor OX40 (CD134). Intravenous ivuxolimab was administered to patients every 2 weeks at six dose levels: 0.01, 0.1, 0.3, 1.5, 3 and 10 mg/kg. Of the approximately 54 patients in dose escalation, around 20 had hepatocellular carcinoma, some 15 had melanoma, 9 had renal cell carcinoma and 9 had head and neck cancer. In the dose-escalation cohort, 82.7% of patients were male, and the mean age was roughly 60 years, with a range of about 23 to 80. Patients were allowed to have had prior anti-PD-1, anti-PD-L1 or anti-CTLA-4 therapy, and more than 35% of the dose-escalation patients had been treated with checkpoint inhibitors. Partial responses occurred in three dose-escalation patients: two with cutaneous melanoma and one with hepatocellular carcinoma. Peripheral TCRbeta sequencing aimed to test whether ivuxolimab altered TCR sequence diversity and caused clonal T-cell expansion. The paper covers the monotherapy dose-escalation part of the phase I ivuxolimab trial, which included N ≈ 54 patients. The paper's findings and limits, for the study overall: At doses of 0.1 to 3.0 mg/kg, clonal expansion of both CD4+ and CD8+ blood T cells was observed from baseline to week 6. Which antigens the clonally expanded peripheral T cells were specific for was not determined. On average, CD8+ T cells showed more expanded clones than CD4+ T cells after ivuxolimab. Low levels of normalized T-cell clonal expansion were also shown by some nonresponding patients. Partial responders in the 0.1-3.0 mg/kg groups had among the lowest normalized peripheral clonal expansion, especially among CD8+ T cells.

The germline V gene specifies MDHEN as CDR1 and SYDVKM as CDR2. The CDR3 measures 15 amino acids from cysteine to phenylalanine. Just CDR3 DNA is preserved here, 45 bases in frame from base 1. Trimming removed 2 bases from V and 3 bases from J, leaving 14 bases between the germline ends. In this sample, this clone turned up a few times. The specificity of this receptor is unknown. No base qualities exist here, and no much larger clone lies one base off it. Patients with autoimmune disease history or receiving systemic immunosuppression were excluded from the trial. Peripheral blood for TCR sequencing was collected from all dose cohorts at baseline, on cycle 4 day 1, and on cycle 7 day 1. The samples were taken from a phase I, first-in-human, multicenter, open-label dose-escalation trial of ivuxolimab. Adults with locally advanced or metastatic head and neck squamous cell, hepatocellular, melanoma or renal cell carcinoma were enrolled in the trial. Before TCR sequencing, CD4+ T cells and CD8+ T cells from peripheral blood were sorted into separate populations.

Genomic DNA was isolated from the sorted cells so that the TCRbeta CDR3 region could be sequenced. The immunoSEQ Assay was used for sequencing of TCRbeta CDR3 regions. As stored in TCRdb, this immuneACCESS dataset retains in-frame rearrangements with V and J assigned. A fraction of the clones does not appear; measured against another copy, unresolved V genes explain less than half of the discrepancy, and the remainder lacks a known reason. The sample has 50,000 to 65,000 clones on record, 75% to 85% of them singletons. The ten largest account for roughly 0.66% of the sample. This specimen consisted of CD4+ or CD8+ T cells sorted from blood, obtained in a trial of the OX40 agonist ivuxolimab. This TCR was sampled from an adult with an advanced solid tumor such as melanoma, head and neck, liver or kidney cancer. The chain joins TRBV28 to TRBJ2-7, with a tentative D gene TRBD1 over 6 matching bases. The DNA is TGTGCCAGCAGTTTACCCCTCGGACAGATCTACGAGCAGTACTTC. This gives the protein CASSLPLGQIYEQYF.